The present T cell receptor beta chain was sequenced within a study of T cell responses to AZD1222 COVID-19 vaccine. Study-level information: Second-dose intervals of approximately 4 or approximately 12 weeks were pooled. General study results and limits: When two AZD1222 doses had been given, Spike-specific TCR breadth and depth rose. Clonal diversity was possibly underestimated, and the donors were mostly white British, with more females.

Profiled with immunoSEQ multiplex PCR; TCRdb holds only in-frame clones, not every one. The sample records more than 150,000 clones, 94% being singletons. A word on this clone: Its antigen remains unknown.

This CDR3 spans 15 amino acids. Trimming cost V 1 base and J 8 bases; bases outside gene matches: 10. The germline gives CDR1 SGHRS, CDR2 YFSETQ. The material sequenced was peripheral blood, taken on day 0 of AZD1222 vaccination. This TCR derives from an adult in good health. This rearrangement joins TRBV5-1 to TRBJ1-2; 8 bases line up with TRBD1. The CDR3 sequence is CASSLKGQGAEGYTF. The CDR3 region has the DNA TGCGCCAGCAGCTTGAAGGGTCAGGGGGCTGAAGGCTACACCTTC.